A selection of T cell receptor beta chains follows, all from one sample in a study of T cell repertoires in cytomegalovirus infection. MiXCR was run by TCRdb on the reads, yielding one entry per CDR3 protein. The sample records some 230,000 distinct CDR3 sequences, 22% being singletons. Sequencing used CD8+ T cells from PBMCs. Receptors originate from a human donor in good health (CMV status not recorded). Some clones in this sample may be carry-over from other donors' samples. The CDR3 runs from the conserved cysteine through the conserved F or W. A D gene is named only where the DNA matches it firmly. The listing skips clone size in some rows; elsewhere it reads once, few, many or a size class.

J	size	D	V	DNA	CDR3
TRBJ2-7	-	-	TRBV6-1	TGTGCCAGCAGTGATCCCCTCGGGTCGCTCTCCTACGAGCAGTACTTC	CASSDPLGSLSYEQYF
TRBJ2-3	few	TRBD2	TRBV9	TGTGCCAGCAGCGTAGAGTCTAGCGGGGGGTACACAGATACGCAGTATTTT	CASSVESSGGYTDTQYF
TRBJ2-7	-	TRBD2	TRBV14	TGTGCCAGCAGCCAAGATAGGGCTAGCGGGCCATCCTACGAGCAGTACTTC	CASSQDRASGPSYEQYF
TRBJ2-1	-	-	TRBV7-8	TGTGCCAGCAGCTTAGGACGGGAAGAGCAGTTCTTC	CASSLGREEQFF
TRBJ2-7	-	TRBD1	TRBV15	TGTGCCACCAGCCCGGGACAGGGATTCAACGAGCAGTACTTC	CATSPGQGFNEQYF
TRBJ2-7	many	TRBD1	TRBV7-9	TGTGCCAGCAGCCGGGGACAGACCTACGAGCAGTACTTC	CASSRGQTYEQYF
TRBJ1-4	few	TRBD1	TRBV12-3/TRBV12-4	TGTGCCAGCAGTACTCGGACAGGGGAGGAAAAACTGTTTTTT	CASSTRTGEEKLFF
TRBJ1-2	few	-	TRBV28	TGTGCCAGCACACTGGGGACGGATTATGGCTACACCTTC	CASTLGTDYGYTF
TRBJ2-7	many	-	TRBV25-1	TGTGCCAGCAGTGAATCCTATGGGGGGGCGGACGAGCAGTACTTC	CASSESYGGADEQYF
TRBJ2-3	-	TRBD1	TRBV20-1	TGCAGTGCTAGAGATCGGGCAGGGGGCATGAGCACAGATACGCAGTATTTT	CSARDRAGGMSTDTQYF
TRBJ2-1	-	TRBD2	TRBV6-2/TRBV6-3	TGTGCCAGCAGCGGGGGGGTTTACAATGAGCAGTTCTTC	CASSGGVYNEQFF
TRBJ1-1	many	TRBD1	TRBV7-9	TGTGCCAGCAGCATTTACCAGGGGGGAACTGAAGCTTTCTTT	CASSIYQGGTEAFF
TRBJ2-1	many	-	TRBV5-4	TGTGCCAGCAGCTTTGGTTACAATGAGCAGTTCTTC	CASSFGYNEQFF
TRBJ2-2	-	TRBD1	TRBV20-1	TGCAGTGCTTTATCAGGACAGGGGGCGAGCACCGGGGAGCTGTTTTTT	CSALSGQGASTGELFF
TRBJ2-1	few	TRBD1	TRBV10-3	TGTGCCAGCTCGGGGACAGGAGGCGCCTACAATGAGCAGTTCTTC	CASSGTGGAYNEQFF
TRBJ2-2	few	TRBD2	TRBV11-3	TGTGCCAGCAGCTTGGGACTACCCCCCGGGGAGCTGTTTTTT	CASSLGLPPGELFF
TRBJ2-1	few	TRBD2	TRBV28	TGTGCCAGCAGCCCCCCCCCTGAACTAGCGGGGGGAAGCTCCTACAATGAGCAGTTCTTC	CASSPPPELAGGSSYNEQFF
TRBJ2-5	-	TRBD2	TRBV28	TGTGCCAGCAGTTTAATTGCGGGGGGGCTTCAAGAGACCCAGTACTTC	CASSLIAGGLQETQYF
TRBJ2-7	few	TRBD1	TRBV20-1	TGCAGTGCTAGACCCGGGACAGGGACCTACGAGCAGTACTTC	CSARPGTGTYEQYF
TRBJ1-5	few	-	TRBV10-3	TGTGCCATCAGTGAGGGGGGAAATCAGCCCCAGCATTTT	CAISEGGNQPQHF
TRBJ2-5	many	-	TRBV7-8	TGTGCCAGCAGCCCCGGTGCGGGGAGGAAAGAGACCCAGTACTTC	CASSPGAGRKETQYF
TRBJ2-7	few	-	TRBV4-1	TGCGCCAGCAGCCAAGGGACAGTCCAGGACGAGCAGTACTTC	CASSQGTVQDEQYF
TRBJ1-5	-	-	TRBV12-3/TRBV12-4	TGTGCCAGCAGCCCCCCGGGGAACAATCAGCCCCAGCATTTT	CASSPPGNNQPQHF
TRBJ2-6	-	-	TRBV5-4	TGTGCCAGCAGCTTGGTGGGGAAGGGAGGCTCTGGGGCCAACGTCCTGACTTTC	CASSLVGKGGSGANVLTF
TRBJ2-1	many	TRBD2	TRBV7-2	TGTGCCAGCAGCTTACGGCCTAGCGGGAGTATAGTACACAATGAGCAGTTCTTC	CASSLRPSGSIVHNEQFF
TRBJ2-7	-	-	TRBV19	TGTGCCAGTAGCAAGATGATGGAGGAGCAGTACTTC	CASSKMMEEQYF
TRBJ2-7	many	TRBD1	TRBV4-1	TGCGCCAGCAGCTATGACGGGACAGGGGCCTACGAGCAGTACTTC	CASSYDGTGAYEQYF
TRBJ2-7	-	-	TRBV29-1	TGCAGCGTTGAGACCCCGGGGGTAGTGTACGAGCAGTACTTC	CSVETPGVVYEQYF
TRBJ2-5	-	-	TRBV7-6	TGTGCCAGCAGCTTAGCCCTGGACACGGGGAGTTCGACCCAGTACTTC	CASSLALDTGSSTQYF
TRBJ1-1	few	TRBD1	TRBV5-4	TGTGCCAGCAGCAATGGGGACAGCAACACTGAAGCTTTCTTT	CASSNGDSNTEAFF
TRBJ2-3	many	TRBD2	TRBV4-1	TGCGCCAGCAGCCGCCTACTAGCGGGGTTTTCCACAGATACGCAGTATTTT	CASSRLLAGFSTDTQYF
TRBJ1-2	many	-	TRBV5-1	TGCGCCAGCAGCGGAGACAGAGACTACTATGGCTACACCTTC	CASSGDRDYYGYTF
TRBJ2-5	few	TRBD2	TRBV7-3	TGTGCCAGCAGCTTAGTGGCTAGCGGGGGGGTCAAGGAGACCCAGTACTTC	CASSLVASGGVKETQYF
TRBJ1-1	-	-	TRBV7-9	TGTGCCAGCAGCCCCTTGAAGACTGAAGCTTTCTTT	CASSPLKTEAFF
TRBJ1-6	many	-	TRBV7-2	TGTGCCAGCAGCTTAGGGTTGGGGAGCAATTCACCCCTCCACTTT	CASSLGLGSNSPLHF
TRBJ1-2	-	-	TRBV29-1	TGCAGCGTTGTTGAGGGGAACTATGGCTACACCTTC	CSVVEGNYGYTF
TRBJ2-7	many	TRBD1	TRBV5-4	TGTGCCAGCAGCTCCCCGGGACAGGGGGTTTACGAGCAGTACTTC	CASSSPGQGVYEQYF
TRBJ2-3	many	-	TRBV12-3/TRBV12-4	TGTGCCAGCAGTCCACTAGCAGCAGATACGCAGTATTTT	CASSPLAADTQYF
TRBJ1-1	-	-	TRBV2	TGTGCCAGCAGTGATTTGGGGGGCACTGAAGCTTTCTTT	CASSDLGGTEAFF
TRBJ2-7	many	-	TRBV7-2	TGTGCCAGCAGCCCAGCAGGCCAGAGCTCCTACGAGCAGTACTTC	CASSPAGQSSYEQYF
TRBJ2-1	many	-	TRBV6-5	TGTGCCAGCAGTTACTCGCAGGGGTCCTACAATGAGCAGTTCTTC	CASSYSQGSYNEQFF
TRBJ1-1	few	TRBD1	TRBV20-1	TGCAGTGCGCATGACGGGACAGGGGGCACTGAAGCTTTCTTT	CSAHDGTGGTEAFF
TRBJ2-2	many	-	TRBV7-3	TGTGCCAGCAGCTTAGGTTTGACAGGAACGAACACCGGGGAGCTGTTTTTT	CASSLGLTGTNTGELFF
TRBJ1-6	few	-	TRBV27	TGTGCCAGCAGTTTATCTCGGAATTCACCCCTCCACTTT	CASSLSRNSPLHF
TRBJ1-2	-	-	TRBV4-1	TGCGCCAGCAGCCAAGAGCAGGGTGGCTATGGCTACACCTTC	CASSQEQGGYGYTF
TRBJ2-7	many	TRBD2	TRBV7-2	TGTGCCAGCGGAGGACTAGCTGACGCCTACGAGCAGTACTTC	CASGGLADAYEQYF
TRBJ1-2	many	TRBD1	TRBV29-1	TGCAGCGTTAATCGGGACAGCGACGTTTATGGCTACACCTTC	CSVNRDSDVYGYTF
TRBJ1-6	few	-	TRBV2	TGTGCCAGCAGTGAATCGCAGCCGAGCTCCTATAATTCACCCCTCCACTTT	CASSESQPSSYNSPLHF
TRBJ2-2	-	-	TRBV28	TGTGCCAGCAGCCGAGACAGTACCGGGGAGCTGTTTTTT	CASSRDSTGELFF
TRBJ2-3	-	-	TRBV7-9	TGTGCCAGCAGCTCCCCTGAATTCAGGGATACGCAGTATTTT	CASSSPEFRDTQYF
TRBJ2-1	many	-	TRBV7-2	TGTGCCAGCAGCTTGTCAGTTGAGCAGTTCTTC	CASSLSVEQFF
TRBJ2-1	-	-	TRBV7-9	TGTGCCAGCCAAACCATCCGCTCCTACAATGAGCAGTTCTTC	CASQTIRSYNEQFF
TRBJ1-6	few	TRBD1	TRBV12-3/TRBV12-4	TGTGCCAGCAGTAGCGGACAGGGGAGTAATTCACCCCTCCACTTT	CASSSGQGSNSPLHF